These 17 T cell receptor beta chains came from one sample sequenced in a study of CD8 T cells in Susac syndrome. When the RNA was reverse transcribed, random hexamers were used with an input of roughly 0.45 to 1 ug. TCRdb ran MiXCR on the immunoSEQ multiplex PCR reads and lists one entry per CDR3 protein. Of approximately 180,000 distinct CDR3 sequences listed, approximately 94% were seen once; the top ten hold approximately 0.1%. The sequenced sample was CD4+ T cells from PBMCs. The receptor set was obtained from a human donor with multiple sclerosis.

This chain joins TRBV29-1 and TRBJ2-5; either TRBD1 or TRBD2 may fit D (6 bases each). The germline V gene encodes CDR1 SQVTM and CDR2 ANQGSEA. The CDR3 totals 13 residues. V shed 6 bases and J shed 5 bases, with 16 bases lying between them. The CDR3 DNA reads as TGCAGCGTGACCCGGGGGCCCGGGGAGACCCAGTACTTC. As protein: CSVTRGPGETQYF.

The J gene is TRBJ1-6, the V gene TRBV30; D gene ambiguous. This CDR3 is built from 14 residues. V lost 2 bases to trimming and J lost 8 bases, with 13 bases between them. Per germline, CDR1 GTSNPN and CDR2 SVGIG (reference sequence). This chain's CDR3 is CAWSRVSEDSPLHF. CDR3 sequence (DNA): TGTGCCTGGAGTAGGGTTTCGGAAGATTCACCCCTCCACTTT.

This rearrangement joins TRBV20-1 to TRBJ1-2; D is ambiguous. The length of the CDR3 is 12 residues. Germline V gives CDR1 DFQATT, CDR2 SNEGSKA (reference sequence). The V gene lost 6 bases and the J gene lost 8 bases, with 16 bases spanning the gap. DNA of the CDR3: TGCAGTGCCGGATCGGGAGATAGGGGCTACACCTTC. It codes for CSAGSGDRGYTF.

The rearrangement links TRBV20-1 to TRBJ1-1; no definite D call. The CDR3 loop spans 11 amino acids. Trimming pared 6 bases from V and 4 bases from J, leaving 9 bases between. CDR1 is DFQATT, CDR2 SNEGSKA, per germline (reference sequence). CDR3 sequence (DNA): TGCAGTGCCACAGTCAGCACTGAAGCTTTCTTT. Residues: CSATVSTEAFF.

This chain connects TRBV20-1 to TRBJ2-5, with 9 bases identical to TRBD2. This CDR3 spans 15 amino acids. With V trimmed by 0 bases and J by 9 bases, 11 bases remained unmatched. The germline V gene encodes CDR1 DFQATT and CDR2 SNEGSKA (reference sequence). Written as DNA, the CDR3 is TGCAGTGCTAGAGATAGGCGCCAGCGCGGGGGGGCCCAGTACTTC. Protein sequence: CSARDRRQRGGAQYF.

The V call is TRBV7-6, the J call TRBJ1-1; 8 bases are shared with TRBD1. Unmatched junction bases numbered 3, after V lost 1 base and J lost 11 bases. CDR1 and CDR2 from the germline V gene are SGHVS and FNYEAQ. The CDR3 runs 12 residues. CDR3: CASSLVTGEAFF. The DNA for the CDR3 is TGTGCCAGCAGCTTAGTGACAGGGGAGGCTTTCTTT.

CDR3 residues: CASSLGLGALGGTQYF. The CDR3, as DNA: TGTGCCAGCAGCCTGGGACTAGGTGCACTGGGCGGTACGCAGTATTTT. This chain connects TRBV3-1 to TRBJ2-3; 8 bases map to TRBD2. The CDR3 is 16 residues long. Germline CDR1 is LGHDT and CDR2 is YNNKEL (reference sequence). With 4 bases clipped from V and 8 bases from J, the junction kept 14 bases outside the gene matches.

This chain joins TRBV10-3 and TRBJ1-1; D unclear. CDR3 length: 13 amino acids. The V end was cut by 4 bases, the J end by 4 bases, with 10 bases between. The germline gives CDR1 ENHRY, CDR2 SYGVKD. The CDR3 reads CAISGQNLTEAFF. As DNA, the CDR3 is TGTGCCATCAGTGGCCAGAATCTCACTGAAGCTTTCTTT.

The chain has TRBV12-3 or TRBV12-4 and TRBJ2-7, with 7 bases matching TRBD2. This CDR3 region has 13 residues. V dropped 5 bases and J dropped 1; count of bases not matched to a gene: 2. The chain's CDR3 is CASSTSVSYEQYF. CDR3 DNA: TGTGCCAGCAGTACTAGCGTGTCCTACGAGCAGTACTTC.

The rearrangement links TRBV20-1 to TRBJ2-4; 8 bases are a match to TRBD1. Germline V gene data show CDR1 as DFQATT and CDR2 as SNEGSKA (reference sequence). Trimming removed 1 base from V and 8 bases from J; junction bases left unmatched: 10. There are 15 residues in the CDR3. CDR3 in DNA: TGCAGTGCTAGAGGGTGGACAGGGATAGGGGACATTCAGTACTTC. Amino acids: CSARGWTGIGDIQYF.

The chain is built from TRBV14 and TRBJ1-1; D possibly corresponds to TRBD1 (5 bases). In germline, CDR1 is SGHDN, CDR2 FVKESK. The CDR3 has 15 amino acids. Trimming pared 0 bases from V and 4 bases from J, leaving 12 bases between. CDR3 protein: CASSQEGTGGTEAFF. In DNA, the CDR3 is TGTGCCAGCAGCCAAGAAGGGACCGGCGGCACTGAAGCTTTCTTT. The variable domain in full, with the rest retrieved from reference TRBV14 and TRBJ1-1, is EAGVTQFPSHSVIEKGQTVTLRCDPISGHDNLYWYRRVMGKEIKFLLHFVKESKQDESGMPNNRFLAERTGGTYSTLKVQPAELEDSGVYFCASSQEGTGGTEAFFGQGTRLTVV.

The chain recombines TRBV9 with TRBJ2-5; TRBD2 might be the D (5 bases). V dropped 0 bases and J dropped 5 bases, with 11 bases sitting between them. Germline CDR1 SGDLS, CDR2 YYNGEE. The CDR3 consists of 14 residues. CDR3 nucleotide sequence: TGTGCCAGCAGCGTAGGGCGGACTTTGGAGACCCAGTACTTC. It yields the protein CASSVGRTLETQYF.

V gene TRBV24-1 combines with J gene TRBJ2-1, with 12 bases that match TRBD2. The trim removed 10 bases at V and 5 bases at J, leaving 8 bases unmatched. The CDR3 contains 15 residues. The V gene's germline CDR1 is KGHDR and CDR2 SFDVKD. The CDR3 sequence: CATAATSGRNNEQFF. For the CDR3, the DNA is TGTGCCACGGCAGCGACTAGCGGGAGAAACAATGAGCAGTTCTTC.

DNA for the CDR3: TGTGCCAGCAGCCATGAGGAGACCCAGTACTTC. Its protein product is CASSHEETQYF. J is TRBJ2-5 and V is TRBV3-1; D not resolved. The germline V gene has CDR1 LGHDT and CDR2 YNNKEL (reference sequence). The CDR3 is made up of 11 amino acids. With 3 bases removed from V and 5 bases from J, the gap between germline ends came to 4 bases.

This chain uses TRBV3-1 with TRBJ2-7; TRBD2 agrees at 9 bases. Germline CDR1 reads LGHDT; CDR2 reads YNNKEL (reference sequence). CDR3 size: 15 residues. Trimming at V came to 1 base and at J to 4 bases, leaving 5 bases not matched to a gene. The CDR3 loop is CASSQGSGGFYEQYF. CDR3 coding DNA: TGTGCCAGCAGCCAAGGGAGCGGGGGGTTTTACGAGCAGTACTTC.

The chain recombines TRBV21-1 with TRBJ1-5. TRBV21-1 is a recognized pseudogene. This CDR3 has 14 residues. CDR3 DNA sequence: TGTGCCAGCAGCAAAGCGGGACGTTTTCAGCCCCAGCATTTT. It yields the protein CASSKAGRFQPQHF.

The chain carries TRBV4-2 and TRBJ2-5; the match to TRBD2 covers 8 bases. With 1 base clipped from V and 7 bases from J, the junction kept 8 bases outside the gene matches. CDR1 and CDR2 (germline): LGHNA, YNFKEQ. CDR3 length: 15 residues. The CDR3 is CASSQGGRREGTQYF. CDR3 sequence (DNA): TGTGCCAGCAGCCAAGGCGGGCGCCGGGAGGGGACCCAGTACTTC.